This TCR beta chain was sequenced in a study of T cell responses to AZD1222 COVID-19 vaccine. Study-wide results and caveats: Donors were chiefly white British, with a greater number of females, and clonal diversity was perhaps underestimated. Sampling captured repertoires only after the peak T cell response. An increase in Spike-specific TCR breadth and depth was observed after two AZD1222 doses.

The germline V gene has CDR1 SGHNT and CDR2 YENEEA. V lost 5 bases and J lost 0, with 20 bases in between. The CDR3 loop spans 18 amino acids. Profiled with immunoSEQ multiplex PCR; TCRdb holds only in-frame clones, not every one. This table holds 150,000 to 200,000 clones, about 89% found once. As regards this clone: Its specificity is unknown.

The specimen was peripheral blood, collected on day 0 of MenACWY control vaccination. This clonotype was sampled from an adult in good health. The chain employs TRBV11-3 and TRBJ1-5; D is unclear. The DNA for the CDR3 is TGTGCCAGCAGCCTGACGGAATCGACCAGTCATAGCAATCAGCCCCAGCATTTT. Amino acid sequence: CASSLTESTSHSNQPQHF.